One and the same sample provided the 32 T cell receptor beta chains below, sequenced in a study of blood T cell repertoires in COVID-19. Repertoires were generated with immunoSEQ multiplex PCR, while TCRdb's copy carries only in-frame clones and drops some. The sample carries about 190,000 clones, around 83% recorded once. The sequencing input was peripheral blood. These receptors were obtained from a middle-aged woman with acute or convalescent COVID-19.

The CDR3 spells CASSIGQINQPQHF. CDR3 sequence (DNA): TGTGCCAGTAGTATTGGACAGATCAATCAGCCCCAGCATTTT. The chain has TRBV19 and TRBJ1-5; weak D call: TRBD1 (6 bases). Trimming removed 3 bases from V and 3 bases from J, with 9 bases in between. Germline lookup yields CDR1 LNHDA and CDR2 SQIVND (reference sequence). This CDR3 comprises 14 residues.

The chain carries TRBV7-9 and TRBJ1-2; D is possibly TRBD1 (5 bases). Trimming stripped 1 base from V and 2 bases from J, with 11 bases between. This CDR3 region has 15 residues. The germline gives CDR1 SEHNR, CDR2 FQNEAQ (reference sequence). CDR3 protein: CASSLDRGGNYGYTF. DNA of the CDR3: TGTGCCAGCAGCTTAGATAGGGGAGGGAACTATGGCTACACCTTC.

The V and J genes are TRBV28 and TRBJ2-1; 10 bases line up with TRBD2. The trim removed 5 bases at V and 8 bases at J, leaving 12 bases unmatched. Germline V lookup: CDR1 MDHEN, CDR2 SYDVKM. The CDR3 covers 16 residues. DNA of the CDR3: TGTGCCAGCAGTCACAACCGACTAGCGGGTTACGATGAGCAGTTCTTC. Amino acid sequence: CASSHNRLAGYDEQFF.

J is TRBJ1-1 and V is TRBV3-1 (or the pseudogene TRBV3-2); D is unclear. The CDR3 is 16 amino acids. Per the germline V gene, CDR1 is LGHDT and CDR2 is YNNKEL (reference sequence). The V end lost 0 bases, the J end lost 3 bases, and 14 bases lay between the germline ends. The CDR3 region has the DNA TGTGCCAGCAGCCAAGAAGAGGGAGGTAGGTACACTGAAGCTTTCTTT. Its protein product is CASSQEEGGRYTEAFF.

The genes are TRBV7-3 and TRBJ1-1; maybe TRBD1 (6 bases). V lost 5 bases and J 6 bases, leaving 19 bases between the germline ends. The CDR3 is 15 amino acids. CDR1 is SGHTA and CDR2 is FQGTGA in the germline V gene. The DNA of the CDR3 is TGTGCCAGCAGCCCCCAGGGGCACTCCCCATCTGAAGCTTTCTTT. Its protein product is CASSPQGHSPSEAFF.

The chain couples TRBV10-1 to TRBJ2-7, with no clear D. Germline V gene lookup returns CDR1 WNHNN and CDR2 SYGVQD (reference sequence). The CDR3 spans 14 residues. V was cut by 0 bases and J by 8 bases, with 14 bases left in between. For the CDR3, the DNA is TGCGCCAGCAGTGAGTCGCTCTGGGCAGAAAAGCAGTACTTC. It encodes CASSESLWAEKQYF.

This clone was detected only a few times. The chain has TRBV28 and TRBJ2-1; TRBD2 aligns across 11 bases. CDR3 length: 15 residues. The germline gives CDR1 MDHEN, CDR2 SYDVKM. V dropped 5 bases and J dropped 7; count of bases not matched to a gene: 7. Here the CDR3 reads CASSRIAGGKNEQFF. The CDR3 nucleotides read TGTGCCAGCAGTCGAATAGCGGGAGGGAAAAATGAGCAGTTCTTC.

The J gene is TRBJ1-1, the V gene TRBV12-3 or TRBV12-4; 9 bases match TRBD1. This CDR3 spans 11 amino acids. The V and J ends lost 8 bases and 6 bases, in that order; junction bases with no gene match: 1. CDR3 residues: CASGTGPEAFF. The CDR3 DNA reads TGTGCCAGCGGGACAGGGCCTGAAGCTTTCTTT.

The chain links TRBV6-5 to TRBJ1-2; D is perhaps TRBD1 (5 bases). The CDR3 loop spans 14 amino acids. Trimming pared 6 bases from V and 2 bases from J, leaving 13 bases between. Germline V gene sequence: CDR1 MNHEY, CDR2 SVGAGI. CDR3 bases: TGTGCCAGCAGCGCAGGACACGAGAACTATGGCTACACCTTC. This gives the protein CASSAGHENYGYTF.

The rearrangement links TRBV7-9 to TRBJ2-1; 9 bases line up with TRBD1. Germline V gene data show CDR1 as SEHNR and CDR2 as FQNEAQ (reference sequence). The CDR3 sequence is 17 residues long. V was clipped by 1 base and J by 5 bases; unmatched bases: 9. Here the CDR3 reads CASSLGPTGGADNEQFF. The CDR3 DNA is TGTGCCAGCAGCTTAGGCCCGACAGGGGGGGCAGACAATGAGCAGTTCTTC.

The chain has TRBV18 and TRBJ1-5; 8 positions agree with TRBD1. V dropped 3 bases and J dropped 4; count of bases not matched to a gene: 8. Germline-derived CDR1 and CDR2 are KGHSH and LQKENI. This CDR3 comprises 16 residues. The CDR3 DNA is TGTGCCAGCTCACCGGCCCAGGGGGCTGGGAATCAGCCCCAGCATTTT. This encodes CASSPAQGAGNQPQHF. Together with reference TRBV18 and TRBJ1-5, the CDR3 gives the full variable domain: NAGVMQNPRHLVRRRGQEARLRCSPMKGHSHVYWYRQLPEEGLKFMVYLQKENIIDESGMPKERFSAEFPKEGPSILRIQQVVRGDSAAYFCASSPAQGAGNQPQHFGDGTRLSIL.

This clone was counted ten times or more. This chain links TRBV4-1 with TRBJ1-2, with 9 bases fitting TRBD1. Trimming took 6 bases from V and 4 from J; bases not matched to a gene: 9. There are 15 residues in the CDR3. Germline assignment: CDR1 MGHRA and CDR2 YSYEKL. The CDR3 sequence is CASSPGTGNFYGYTF. The CDR3 DNA follows: TGCGCCAGCAGTCCCGGGACAGGGAATTTCTATGGCTACACCTTC.

As DNA, the CDR3 is TGTGCCAGCAGCTTATACCCCCAGGGGGCGCCAGGAAACACCATATATTTT. This encodes CASSLYPQGAPGNTIYF. V and J are TRBV11-2 and TRBJ1-3; 8 nucleotides match TRBD1. Germline assignment: CDR1 SGHAT and CDR2 FQNNGV. The CDR3 is 17 amino acids. With V trimmed by 2 bases and J by 4 bases, 10 bases remained unmatched.

The V gene is TRBV28, the J gene TRBJ2-3, with a tentative D call TRBD2 (5 bases). Germline V gene lookup returns CDR1 MDHEN and CDR2 SYDVKM. The CDR3 runs to 14 residues. The V end was cut by 10 bases, the J end by 5 bases, with 19 bases between. The CDR3 region has the DNA TGTGCCATCTCCCCTCGGGGTGCCAGAGATACGCAGTATTTT. It codes for CAISPRGARDTQYF.

The chain recombines TRBV7-9 with TRBJ1-2; 7 nucleotides line up with TRBD1. Trimming cost V 1 base and J 7 bases; bases outside gene matches: 9. The CDR3 extends over 15 amino acids. Germline CDR1 is SEHNR and CDR2 is FQNEAQ (reference sequence). The CDR3 DNA is TGTGCCAGCAGCTTAGAGGGGGCGCGAGGAAGTGGCTACACCTTC. Amino acid sequence: CASSLEGARGSGYTF.

The chain employs TRBV5-1 and TRBJ2-1; TRBD2 agrees at 9 bases. The CDR3 has 18 amino acids. Germline V CDR1 and CDR2: SGHRS, YFSETQ. The junction had 9 bases not matched to a gene; V was cut back by 2 bases and J by 0 bases. The CDR3 sequence is CASSFPIAGASSYNEQFF. The CDR3 region has the DNA TGCGCCAGCAGCTTTCCTATAGCGGGGGCGAGCTCCTACAATGAGCAGTTCTTC. The whole variable domain, filled in from reference TRBV5-1 and TRBJ2-1, reads KAGVTQTPRYLIKTRGQQVTLSCSPISGHRSVSWYQQTPGQGLQFLFEYFSETQRNKGNFPGRFSGRQFSNSRSEMNVSTLELGDSALYLCASSFPIAGASSYNEQFFGPGTRLTVL.

The chain has TRBV14 and TRBJ2-4; D is perhaps TRBD2 (5 bases). V was pared by 1 base and J by 3 bases, with 10 bases between. Germline V gene data show CDR1 as SGHDN and CDR2 as FVKESK. The CDR3 covers 15 residues. CDR3 DNA: TGTGCCAGCAGCCAAGTCGAAGGAGGCAAAAACATTCAGTACTTC. Protein product: CASSQVEGGKNIQYF.

As DNA, the CDR3 is TGCAGCGCTGTACAGGGCTCGACTGAAGCTTTCTTT. Its translation is CSAVQGSTEAFF. The chain is built from TRBV29-1 and TRBJ1-1; perhaps TRBD1 as D (6 bases). The CDR3 runs to 12 residues. V lost 7 bases and J 5 bases, leaving 14 bases between the germline ends. CDR1 and CDR2 from the germline V gene are SQVTM and ANQGSEA.

This clone has only one observation. The chain has TRBV9 and TRBJ2-1, with TRBD2 identical over 11 bases. The CDR3 is 15 amino acids. V gave up 3 bases and J gave up 4 bases; unmatched junction bases: 3. CDR1 and CDR2 (germline): SGDLS, YYNGEE. In nucleotides, the CDR3 is TGTGCCAGCAGCGCTGGGACTAGCGGATACAATGAGCAGTTCTTC. Translation gives CASSAGTSGYNEQFF.

The chain carries TRBV3-1 (or the pseudogene TRBV3-2) and TRBJ1-1, with TRBD1 as a possible D gene (5 bases). Trimming pared 5 bases from V and 5 bases from J, leaving 12 bases between. Per germline, CDR1 LGHDT and CDR2 YNNKEL (reference sequence). The CDR3 length is 13 residues. CDR3 DNA sequence: TGTGCCAGCAGCTTTGGGACTCGAACTGAAGCTTTCTTT. Translation gives CASSFGTRTEAFF.

This chain uses TRBV3-1 (or the pseudogene TRBV3-2) with TRBJ2-1, with TRBD1 as a possible D gene (6 bases). Trimming removed 4 bases from V and 0 bases from J, with 10 bases in between. The CDR3 has 15 amino acids. The germline V gene has CDR1 LGHDT and CDR2 YNNKEL (reference sequence). The CDR3: CASSRGGSSYNEQFF. The DNA for the CDR3 is TGTGCCAGCAGCCGAGGGGGAAGCTCCTACAATGAGCAGTTCTTC.

This chain joins TRBV6-4 and TRBJ2-1, with 8 bases matching TRBD2. The CDR3 is made up of 12 amino acids. Trimming removed 6 bases from V and 15 bases from J; junction bases left unmatched: 10. CDR1 is MRHNA, CDR2 SNTAGT, per germline. CDR3 sequence: CASRGAGGILFF. The CDR3, as DNA: TGTGCCAGCAGGGGTGCGGGGGGAATTCTGTTCTTC.

V is TRBV28 and J is TRBJ2-3, with 12 positions matching TRBD2. This CDR3 is built from 16 residues. Unmatched junction bases numbered 7, after V lost 5 bases and J lost 4 bases. Germline CDR1 MDHEN, CDR2 SYDVKM. The CDR3 DNA sequence: TGTGCCAGCAGTCAGACTAGCGGGAGAGTCGCAGATACGCAGTATTTT. This encodes CASSQTSGRVADTQYF. Full variable domain (rest looked up from reference TRBV28 and TRBJ2-3): DVKVTQSSRYLVKRTGEKVFLECVQDMDHENMFWYRQDPGLGLRLIYFSYDVKMKEKGDIPEGYSVSREKKERFSLILESASTNQTSMYLCASSQTSGRVADTQYFGPGTRLTVL.

This sequence joins TRBV7-6 and TRBJ1-1; a possible D gene is TRBD1 (6 bases). This CDR3 spans 16 amino acids. Trimming took off 1 base at V and 5 bases at J, with 17 bases between the two ends. Germline V CDR1 and CDR2: SGHVS, FNYEAQ. The CDR3 loop reads CASSLEGGRMGTEAFF. The CDR3 DNA reads as TGTGCCAGCAGCTTAGAGGGGGGGCGAATGGGAACTGAAGCTTTCTTT. Full variable domain (remainder filled in from reference TRBV7-6 and TRBJ1-1): GAGVSQSPRYKVTKRGQDVALRCDPISGHVSLYWYRQALGQGPEFLTYFNYEAQQDKSGLPNDRFSAERPEGSISTLTIQRTEQRDSAMYRCASSLEGGRMGTEAFFGQGTRLTVV.

The chain joins TRBV28 to TRBJ2-1; D is uncertain. In germline, CDR1 is MDHEN, CDR2 SYDVKM. V lost 6 bases and J 3 bases, leaving 18 bases between the germline ends. The CDR3 has 16 amino acids. The CDR3 region is CASSPPASGHYNEQFF. Here the CDR3 DNA reads TGTGCCAGCAGCCCCCCCGCATCGGGTCACTACAATGAGCAGTTCTTC.

The chain carries TRBV6-4 and TRBJ2-1, with 13 positions matching TRBD2. V was pared by 5 bases and J by 3 bases, with 4 bases of the junction left unmatched. The CDR3 sequence is 16 residues long. Germline V gives CDR1 MRHNA, CDR2 SNTAGT. CDR3 residues: CASSRTSGGNYNEQFF. The CDR3 nucleotides are TGTGCCAGCAGTCGGACTAGCGGGGGAAACTACAATGAGCAGTTCTTC.

J is TRBJ2-1 and V is TRBV28; 9 nucleotides agree with TRBD1. V lost 3 bases and J lost 16; bases outside the gene matches: 10. Germline V gene data show CDR1 as MDHEN and CDR2 as SYDVKM. The CDR3 contains 13 residues. CDR3 nucleotide sequence: TGTGCCAGCAGTTTTAACCTCGGGACAGGGATTTTCTTC. Its translation: CASSFNLGTGIFF.

The chain combines TRBV30 with TRBJ1-2; D is unclear. This CDR3 has 11 residues. From germline, CDR1 is GTSNPN and CDR2 SVGIG (reference sequence). Trimming shortened V by 7 bases and J by 1 base, and 7 bases separated the two germline ends. The DNA of the CDR3 is TGTGCCTTTACAGTTAACTATGGCTACACCTTC. It translates to CAFTVNYGYTF.

The chain combines TRBV29-1 with TRBJ2-7; TRBD2 aligns across 12 bases. The V segment lost 6 bases and the J segment 3 bases; nucleotides outside the gene matches: 3. The CDR3 consists of 13 residues. Per germline, CDR1 SQVTM and CDR2 ANQGSEA. In DNA form, the CDR3 reads TGCAGCGTCCTGACTAGCGGGAGCTACGAGCAGTACTTC. This codes for CSVLTSGSYEQYF.

The rearrangement joins TRBV3-1 (or the pseudogene TRBV3-2) to TRBJ1-2; no clear D gene. The germline CDR1 and CDR2 sequences are LGHDT and YNNKEL (reference sequence). Trimming left V 1 base short and J 3 bases short, with 9 bases between. The CDR3 spans 14 residues. DNA of the CDR3: TGTGCCAGCAGCCAAGTCATAACAGACTATGGCTACACCTTC. Translating gives CASSQVITDYGYTF.

The chain carries TRBV18 and TRBJ1-2, with no clear D. V lost 0 bases and J lost 4, with 18 bases in between. Looked up from germline, CDR1 is KGHSH and CDR2 is LQKENI. The CDR3 covers 17 residues. CDR3 sequence reads: CASSPPGETSAGYGYTF. As DNA, the CDR3 is TGTGCCAGCTCACCACCTGGAGAGACCTCTGCTGGCTATGGCTACACCTTC.

This CDR3 is CASSFSGQGDQPQHF. The CDR3, as DNA: TGTGCCAGCAGCTTCTCCGGACAGGGAGATCAGCCCCAGCATTTT. The chain combines TRBV11-2 with TRBJ1-5; TRBD1 matches 8 bases. Looked up from germline, CDR1 is SGHAT and CDR2 is FQNNGV. Trimming took 3 bases from V and 5 from J; bases not matched to a gene: 6. The CDR3 is 15 amino acids. The full variable domain, its missing parts supplied by reference TRBV11-2 and TRBJ1-5, is EAGVAQSPRYKIIEKRQSVAFWCNPISGHATLYWYQQILGQGPKLLIQFQNNGVVDDSQLPKDRFSAERLKGVDSTLKIQPAKLEDSAVYLCASSFSGQGDQPQHFGDGTRLSIL.